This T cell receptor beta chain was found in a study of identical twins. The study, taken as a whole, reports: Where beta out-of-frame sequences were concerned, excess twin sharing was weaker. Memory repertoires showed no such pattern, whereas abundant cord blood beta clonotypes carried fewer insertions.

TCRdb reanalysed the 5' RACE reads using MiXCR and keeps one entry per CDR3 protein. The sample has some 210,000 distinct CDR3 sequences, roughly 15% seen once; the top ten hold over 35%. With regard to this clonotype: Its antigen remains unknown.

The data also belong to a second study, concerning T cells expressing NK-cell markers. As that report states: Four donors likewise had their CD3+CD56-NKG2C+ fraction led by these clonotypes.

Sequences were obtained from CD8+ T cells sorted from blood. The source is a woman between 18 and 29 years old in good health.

The CDR3 nucleotides read TGCGCCACCAGAACGGGACCCATGTACCAAGAGACCCAGTACTTC. It specifies CATRTGPMYQETQYF. This chain joins TRBV10-2 and TRBJ2-5; D may correspond to TRBD1 or TRBD2 (5 bases each). The V gene lost 10 bases and the J gene lost 0 bases, with 18 bases spanning the gap. Germline V gene data show CDR1 as WSHSY and CDR2 as SAAADI. CDR3 length equals 15 residues.